These 9 T cell receptor beta chains came from one sample sequenced in a study of cytomegalovirus exposure and HLA in healthy donors. Profiling relied on immunoSEQ multiplex PCR, and the TCRdb table lists in-frame clones only, not all of them. The repertoire consists of 150,000 or so clones, with 80% to 90% occurring once and the leading ten covering roughly 9.3%. The sequencing sample was made of PBMCs. Source of these receptors: a woman under 30 in good health and CMV-seropositive.

The genes are TRBV5-4 and TRBJ2-1; 9 bases fit TRBD1. The junction had 5 bases not matched to a gene; V was cut back by 3 bases and J by 7 bases. CDR1 and CDR2 from the germline V gene are SGHNT and YYREEE (reference sequence). This CDR3 has 14 amino acids. The CDR3 DNA sequence: TGTGCCAGCAGCTCAGGGACAGGGTGGAATGAGCAGTTCTTC. This translates into CASSSGTGWNEQFF.

V is TRBV7-6 and J is TRBJ2-2; 7 positions agree with TRBD1. CDR3 size: 14 residues. CDR1 and CDR2 from the germline V gene are SGHVS and FNYEAQ. Unmatched junction bases numbered 2, after V lost 6 bases and J lost 1 base. CDR3 amino acids: CASSTGVNTGELFF. The CDR3 DNA is TGTGCCAGCAGTACAGGGGTGAACACCGGGGAGCTGTTTTTT.

The chain combines TRBV6-5 with TRBJ1-1, with a tentative D call TRBD1 (5 bases). The V gene's germline CDR1 is MNHEY and CDR2 SVGAGI. The CDR3 spans 13 residues. With 6 bases removed from V and 5 bases from J, the gap between germline ends came to 13 bases. The CDR3 here is CASSSPGGTEAFF. The CDR3 nucleotides read TGTGCCAGCAGCTCCCCGGGGGGGACTGAAGCTTTCTTT.

This clone was seen a few times. A junction boundary mismatches the germline segment, possibly from a read error. The rearrangement joins TRBV5-1 to TRBJ2-4, with 7 bases that match TRBD1. CDR3 length equals 14 residues. The germline gives CDR1 SGHRS, CDR2 YFSETQ. CDR3 bases: TGCGCCAGCAGCCCAGGGACAGCCCAAAACATTCAGTACTTC. Its translation is CASSPGTAQNIQYF.

The CDR3 DNA reads TGTGCCAGCTCACCTAGGGCTAGCGGCACCACCGGGGAGCTGTTTTTT. It translates to CASSPRASGTTGELFF. This chain connects TRBV18 to TRBJ2-2, with 7 bases identical to TRBD2. The CDR3 extends over 16 amino acids. Trimming removed 3 bases from V and 4 bases from J; junction bases left unmatched: 8. Germline V gene data show CDR1 as KGHSH and CDR2 as LQKENI.

As concerns this clone: The same CDR3 also results from other DNA sequences found in this sample. The CDR3 bases are TGTGCCAGCAGCTTTAACACAGATACGCAGTATTTT. The encoded protein is CASSFNTDTQYF. The chain combines TRBV7-2 with TRBJ2-3; D is ambiguous. CDR1 SGHTA and CDR2 FQGNSA come from the germline V gene. V was pared by 3 bases and J by 2 bases, with 3 bases between. This CDR3 is built from 12 residues.

The rearrangement uses TRBV28 and TRBJ2-3, with a tentative D call TRBD1 (5 bases). This CDR3 is built from 13 residues. CDR1 is MDHEN and CDR2 is SYDVKM in the germline V gene. The V end was cut by 6 bases, the J end by 3 bases, with 10 bases between. CDR3 loop: CASRGPRTDTQYF. In DNA form, the CDR3 reads TGTGCCAGCAGGGGGCCACGAACAGATACGCAGTATTTT. The whole variable domain, remainder taken from reference TRBV28 and TRBJ2-3, is DVKVTQSSRYLVKRTGEKVFLECVQDMDHENMFWYRQDPGLGLRLIYFSYDVKMKEKGDIPEGYSVSREKKERFSLILESASTNQTSMYLCASRGPRTDTQYFGPGTRLTVL.

The chain combines TRBV5-1 with TRBJ1-1; TRBD1 matches at 7 bases. This CDR3 has 15 residues. Germline CDR1 and CDR2: SGHRS and YFSETQ. Trimming cost V 2 bases and J 0 bases; bases outside gene matches: 4. The CDR3 spells CASSLTGVMNTEAFF. CDR3 sequence (DNA): TGCGCCAGCAGCTTAACAGGGGTCATGAACACTGAAGCTTTCTTT.

The genes are TRBV5-1 and TRBJ2-2; 11 bases line up with TRBD2. The CDR3 has 17 residues. Trimming at V came to 2 bases and at J to 5 bases, leaving 8 bases not matched to a gene. Per the germline V gene, CDR1 is SGHRS and CDR2 is YFSETQ. The CDR3 coding sequence is TGCGCCAGCAGCTTACAACTAGCGGGGGTTGGAACCGGGGAGCTGTTTTTT. Its protein product is CASSLQLAGVGTGELFF.